This T cell receptor beta chain appears in the sequencing data of a study of human T cells and chemical hapten exposure. Across the study: The sensitizing agent was 2% DPC, placed on roughly 2 cm by roughly 2 cm of upper inner arm skin. General study findings and limits: Expanded TCRs produced significantly more large CDR3 similarity clusters than controls did.

The sample holds a few counts of this clonotype. Its antigen is unknown. The V gene lost 1 base and the J gene lost 4 bases, with 5 bases spanning the gap. Germline V gives CDR1 SNHLY, CDR2 FYNNEI. The CDR3 sequence is 13 residues long. What the library attached to individual cDNA molecules were unique molecular identifiers. Original processing notes: Sampled TCR counts reached a median of 95,638 per sample, with values ranging from about 23,224 to 700,000. TCRdb processed the RACE reads anew with MiXCR; each CDR3 protein has one entry. The V and J calls here are based on TCRdb, not the publication. Counted here are more than 250,000 distinct CDR3 sequences, more than 6.5% occurring once; the ten biggest clones make up about 2.1%. Indicated time point: pre-sensitization, week 0. The treatment: therapeutic diphenylcyclopropenone sensitization with weekly scalp DPC.

V and J are TRBV2 and TRBJ2-1; tentative D call: TRBD2 (5 bases). Sequences were derived from whole blood, sampled in connection with sensitization to the hapten diphenylcyclopropenone (DPC). The clonotype comes from a woman between 40 and 50 years old with alopecia areata. Some clones in this sample may be carry-over from other donors' samples. The CDR3, as DNA: TGTGCCAGCAGTGAAGGAGGGTACAATGAGCAGTTCTTC. Residues: CASSEGGYNEQFF. Full variable domain (outside the CDR3, taken from reference TRBV2 and TRBJ2-1): EPEVTQTPSHQVTQMGQEVILRCVPISNHLYFYWYRQILGQKVEFLVSFYNNEISEKSEIFDDQFSVERPDGSNFTLKIRSTKLEDSAMYFCASSEGGYNEQFFGPGTRLTVL.